Described below is a single T cell receptor (beta chain) sequence and its context. The method was immunoSEQ multiplex PCR; TCRdb's version includes in-frame clones alone and lacks a portion of them. The table includes about 80,000 clones, under 95% detected once. This record comes from a study of T cell changes during pregnancy in multiple sclerosis. The sample was peripheral blood, taken before pregnancy. This TCR derives from a female donor with multiple sclerosis, enrolled in a pregnancy study.

The CDR3 region is CASSSLGGQLNYGYTF. The CDR3 DNA sequence: TGCGCCAGCAGCTCTCTAGGGGGACAGCTTAACTATGGCTACACCTTC. The V and J genes are TRBV5-1 and TRBJ1-2; TRBD1 agrees at 7 bases. The V and J ends lost 3 bases and 1 base, in that order; junction bases with no gene match: 9. The CDR3 extends over 16 amino acids. Germline V gene lookup returns CDR1 SGHRS and CDR2 YFSETQ.